This T cell receptor beta chain was sequenced in a study of blood T cell repertoires in COVID-19. Study background: Sites across the United States, Italy and Spain contributed samples from acute and convalescent COVID-19. The cDNA or gDNA used as material had been derived from T cells, B-cell-depleted T cells, or PBMCs.

The CDR3 loop spans 16 amino acids. V was pared by 0 bases and J by 4 bases, with 3 bases of the junction left unmatched. The germline CDR1 and CDR2 sequences are SGHNT and YYREEE (reference sequence). Original processing methods: Reference gene primer amplification yielded estimated nucleated cell counts. The protocol was immunoSEQ multiplex PCR, while the TCRdb copy is restricted to in-frame clones and leaves out a portion. The D gene and trimming were derived from the DNA, and the V and J assignments and clone size from that table. The data hold 55,000 to 65,000 clones, with about 93% observed a single time. This clone was found once.

The sequencing input was peripheral blood. This clonotype originated in an elderly woman with active COVID-19. The chain employs TRBV5-4 and TRBJ2-1; 11 bases map to TRBD2. CDR3 sequence (DNA): TGTGCCAGCAGCTTGGCGTCTAGCGGGGGGTACAATGAGCAGTTCTTC. This sequence encodes CASSLASSGGYNEQFF.